This T cell receptor (beta chain) is drawn from a study of CD8 T cells in Susac syndrome. Per the germline V gene, CDR1 is MGHRA and CDR2 is YSYEKL. This CDR3 region has 16 residues. The V gene lost 0 bases and the J gene lost 4 bases, with 13 bases spanning the gap. The RNA, 0.5 to 1 ug, was put through reverse transcription using random hexamers. TCRdb re-called the immunoSEQ multiplex PCR reads through MiXCR, storing one row per CDR3 protein. The table has roughly 200,000 distinct CDR3 sequences, more than 85% seen once. CD8+ and CD4+ T cells circulating in blood were sequenced for TCR beta. This TCR was recovered from a human donor with multiple sclerosis. The sample was CD4+ T cells from PBMCs. V and J are TRBV4-1 and TRBJ1-5; tentative D call: TRBD1 (6 bases). The CDR3 coding sequence is TGCGCCAGCAGCCAAGATTTTACAGGGATGAATCAGCCCCAGCATTTT. Its protein product is CASSQDFTGMNQPQHF.